One and the same sample provided the 32 T cell receptor beta chains below, sequenced in a study of T cell responses to AZD1222 COVID-19 vaccine. Clones were read by immunoSEQ multiplex PCR, and TCRdb kept only the in-frame ones, dropping some. The sample records more than 150,000 clones, about 87% being singletons. The sequenced sample was peripheral blood, obtained on day 0 of AZD1222 vaccination. All receptors derive from an adult in good health.

This clone was seen once. This chain uses TRBV28 with TRBJ1-5; D gene unclear. Germline CDR1 is MDHEN and CDR2 is SYDVKM. This CDR3 is 13 amino acids long. Trimming shortened V by 7 bases and J by 3 bases, and 10 bases separated the two germline ends. CDR3 in amino acids: CASTATANQPQHF. The CDR3 region has the DNA TGTGCCAGCACCGCTACGGCCAATCAGCCCCAGCATTTT.

V is TRBV27 and J is TRBJ1-1; D uncertain. CDR1 and CDR2 from the germline V gene are MNHEY and SMNVEV (reference sequence). This CDR3 is built from 16 residues. V was pared by 3 bases and J by 6 bases, with 20 bases between. The CDR3: CASSFLGKSPTAEAFF. In DNA, the CDR3 is TGTGCCAGCAGTTTTTTGGGAAAATCCCCCACCGCTGAAGCTTTCTTT.

This rearrangement joins TRBV10-3 to TRBJ2-3; 9 nucleotides match TRBD2. The CDR3 length is 15 residues. Germline V gene data show CDR1 as ENHRY and CDR2 as SYGVKD. After removal of 6 bases from V and 6 bases from J, the junction contained 10 bases not matched to a gene. The CDR3 region is CAIRYSGGESDTQYF. Here the CDR3 DNA reads TGTGCCATCAGATATAGCGGGGGAGAGAGCGATACGCAGTATTTT.

This clone has a handful of counts. This chain links TRBV4-1 with TRBJ1-2, with a possible D match to TRBD1 (5 bases). The CDR3 contains 15 residues. Per germline, CDR1 MGHRA and CDR2 YSYEKL. V lost 4 bases and J 3 bases, leaving 15 bases between the germline ends. This CDR3 reads CASSREYRGDYGYTF. As DNA, the CDR3 is TGCGCCAGCAGCCGTGAATACCGGGGGGACTATGGCTACACCTTC.

The rearrangement links TRBV7-9 to TRBJ1-3; the match to TRBD1 covers 10 bases. The CDR3 has 18 amino acids. The junction had 7 bases not matched to a gene; V was cut back by 0 bases and J by 2 bases. Germline loops: CDR1 SEHNR, CDR2 FQNEAQ (reference sequence). CDR3 protein: CASSLAGDRGLTGNTIYF. The CDR3 DNA is TGTGCCAGCAGCTTAGCGGGGGACAGGGGTCTGACTGGAAACACCATATATTTT.

The chain combines TRBV12-3 or TRBV12-4 with TRBJ2-5; D gene uncertain. V gave up 7 bases and J gave up 2 bases, with 11 bases separating them. The CDR3 sequence is 13 residues long. CDR3 sequence (DNA): TGTGCCAGCACTGTGCATGGGCAAGAGACCCAGTACTTC. It codes for CASTVHGQETQYF.

This sequence joins TRBV3-1 (or the pseudogene TRBV3-2) and TRBJ2-7; 9 bases agree with TRBD1. J gave up 5 bases and V 2 bases, and 10 bases lay outside the gene matches. CDR1 and CDR2 from the germline V gene are LGHDT and YNNKEL (reference sequence). The CDR3 length is 16 residues. CDR3 bases: TGTGCCAGCAGCCAAAAGGGAGGGACAGGGAGCCACGAGCAGTACTTC. Protein: CASSQKGGTGSHEQYF.

In its sample, this clone was seen once. The chain employs TRBV25-1 and TRBJ2-2; D assignment may be TRBD1 or TRBD2 (6 bases each). Trimming took off 6 bases at V and 6 bases at J, with 11 bases between the two ends. The germline V gene encodes CDR1 MGHDK and CDR2 SYGVNS. The CDR3 spans 13 residues. CDR3 coding DNA: TGTGCCAGCAGACCCCGGGGGCCCGGGGAGCTGTTTTTT. Its translation: CASRPRGPGELFF.

The chain employs TRBV12-3 or TRBV12-4 and TRBJ1-1; perhaps TRBD1 as D (6 bases). V was clipped by 7 bases and J by 1 base, with 10 bases between them. The CDR3 loop spans 13 amino acids. This CDR3 reads CASTRGGNTEAFF. The CDR3 coding sequence is TGTGCCAGCACTAGAGGGGGGAACACTGAAGCTTTCTTT.

CDR3 coding DNA: TGCGCCAGCAGCCGTAGCGGGGACAACACAGATACGCAGTATTTT. As protein: CASSRSGDNTDTQYF. This chain connects TRBV5-1 to TRBJ2-3; 8 bases agree with TRBD2. Germline V gene lookup returns CDR1 SGHRS and CDR2 YFSETQ. V was pared by 4 bases and J by 2 bases, with 6 bases of the junction left unmatched. This CDR3 has 15 residues.

The rearrangement links TRBV4-1 to TRBJ1-2; no definite D call. This CDR3 is built from 18 residues. Germline lookup yields CDR1 MGHRA and CDR2 YSYEKL. Trimming pared 0 bases from V and 2 bases from J, leaving 19 bases between. CDR3 nucleotides: TGCGCCAGCAGCCAAGATTACGTTGGTTCAGGCCCCAACTATGGCTACACCTTC. It specifies CASSQDYVGSGPNYGYTF.

In DNA, the CDR3 is TGTGCCAGCAGCTTAGCGCCTGACAGCTCCTATAATTCACCCCTCCACTTT. This codes for CASSLAPDSSYNSPLHF. The chain joins TRBV7-2 to TRBJ1-6, with D tentatively TRBD1 (5 bases). V was pared by 0 bases and J by 0 bases, with 9 bases between. CDR1 is SGHTA and CDR2 is FQGNSA in the germline V gene. This CDR3 comprises 17 residues. Full variable domain (missing parts from reference TRBV7-2 and TRBJ1-6): GAGVSQSPSNKVTEKGKDVELRCDPISGHTALYWYRQSLGQGLEFLIYFQGNSAPDKSGLPSDRFSAERTGGSVSTLTIQRTQQEDSAVYLCASSLAPDSSYNSPLHFGNGTRLTVT.

The rearrangement links TRBV6-5 to TRBJ1-4; no clear D. This CDR3 has 15 amino acids. V shed 6 bases and J shed 0 bases, with 11 bases lying between them. Germline CDR1 reads MNHEY; CDR2 reads SVGAGI. The CDR3 region has the DNA TGTGCCAGCAGGAAAGACGGAGCAACTAATGAAAAACTGTTTTTT. This gives the protein CASRKDGATNEKLFF.

The chain combines TRBV3-1 (or the pseudogene TRBV3-2) with TRBJ1-5; 12 bases align to TRBD1. The CDR3 loop spans 16 amino acids. The germline gives CDR1 LGHDT, CDR2 YNNKEL (reference sequence). The trim removed 6 bases at V and 4 bases at J, leaving 7 bases unmatched. The CDR3 DNA sequence: TGTGCCAGCAGTACCGGGACAGGGGGCGGTAATCAGCCCCAGCATTTT. Its protein is CASSTGTGGGNQPQHF.

The V gene is TRBV24-1, the J gene TRBJ1-2, with D perhaps matching TRBD1 (5 bases). Per germline, CDR1 KGHDR and CDR2 SFDVKD. V lost 6 bases, J lost 7 bases, and 11 bases lay in between. The CDR3 is made up of 12 amino acids. The CDR3 loop is CATSPDGGGYTF. DNA of the CDR3: TGTGCCACCAGTCCCGATGGGGGTGGCTACACCTTC.

Only one count was recorded for this clone. This chain links TRBV18 with TRBJ2-3, with D perhaps TRBD2 (5 bases). The V end lost 6 bases, the J end lost 0 bases, and 19 bases lay between the germline ends. This CDR3 is built from 17 residues. Germline CDR1 is KGHSH and CDR2 is LQKENI. The CDR3 here is CASSQISTSGSTDTQYF. The CDR3 DNA reads as TGTGCCAGCTCCCAGATTTCGACAAGCGGTAGCACAGATACGCAGTATTTT.

The chain has TRBV5-1 and TRBJ1-1, with 8 bases matching TRBD1. Germline loops: CDR1 SGHRS, CDR2 YFSETQ. V shed 1 base, J shed 4 bases, and the junction held 3 bases outside the gene matches. The CDR3 covers 14 residues. The CDR3 bases are TGCGCCAGCAGCTTGACTACAGGGGGCACTGAAGCTTTCTTT. Its protein product is CASSLTTGGTEAFF.

This clone has only one observation. The CDR3 loop is CASSPGQGADNQPQHF. For the CDR3, the DNA is TGTGCCAGCAGCCCGGGACAGGGGGCGGATAATCAGCCCCAGCATTTT. This chain uses TRBV7-9 with TRBJ1-5, with 12 bases lining up with TRBD1. V dropped 5 bases and J dropped 4; count of bases not matched to a gene: 6. Per the germline V gene, CDR1 is SEHNR and CDR2 is FQNEAQ (reference sequence). The CDR3 consists of 16 residues.

This chain links TRBV5-1 with TRBJ2-7; D unclear. Deletions cut 1 base from V and 3 bases from J, with 5 bases between. CDR1 SGHRS and CDR2 YFSETQ come from the germline V gene. This CDR3 region has 12 residues. CDR3 DNA: TGCGCCAGCAGCTTGAAGGGCTACGAGCAGTACTTC. Translation: CASSLKGYEQYF.

This chain joins TRBV5-1 and TRBJ1-5, with a tentative D call TRBD1 (5 bases). V was trimmed by 0 bases and J by 7 bases, leaving 14 bases between them. Germline V gene lookup returns CDR1 SGHRS and CDR2 YFSETQ. The CDR3 consists of 15 residues. CDR3 sequence reads: CASSLGAGVAQPQHF. The CDR3 DNA sequence: TGCGCCAGCAGCTTGGGTGCGGGGGTTGCGCAGCCCCAGCATTTT.

J is TRBJ1-4 and V is TRBV9, with 7 positions matching TRBD1. With V trimmed by 3 bases and J by 8 bases, 10 bases remained unmatched. CDR1 is SGDLS, CDR2 YYNGEE, per germline. The CDR3 sequence is 15 residues long. The CDR3 nucleotides read TGTGCCAGCAGCGCGCAACAGGGGATTGGGGAAAAACTGTTTTTT. The encoded protein is CASSAQQGIGEKLFF.

The chain is built from TRBV6-6 and TRBJ1-5; 7 bases match TRBD1. The CDR3 loop spans 14 amino acids. Trimming removed 7 bases from V and 4 bases from J; junction bases left unmatched: 7. CDR1 MNHNY and CDR2 SVGAGI come from the germline V gene (reference sequence). DNA of the CDR3: TGTGCCAGCAACATCGACAGGGCTAATCAGCCCCAGCATTTT. The encoded protein is CASNIDRANQPQHF.

This chain joins TRBV3-1 (or the pseudogene TRBV3-2) and TRBJ2-1; TRBD1 might be the D (5 bases). V lost 4 bases, J lost 7 bases, and 14 bases lay in between. In germline, CDR1 is LGHDT, CDR2 YNNKEL (reference sequence). The CDR3 runs 14 residues. CDR3 amino acids: CASSPGGRENEQFF. CDR3 coding DNA: TGTGCCAGCAGCCCGGGTGGCAGGGAAAATGAGCAGTTCTTC.

The CDR3 loop reads CASSPDRLYNEQFF. CDR3 coding DNA: TGTGCCAGCAGCCCGGACAGGCTCTACAATGAGCAGTTCTTC. The V and J genes are TRBV11-3 and TRBJ2-1; 7 bases fit TRBD1. This CDR3 comprises 14 residues. CDR1 and CDR2 from the germline V gene are SGHNT and YENEEA. The J segment lost 3 bases and the V segment lost 5 bases, leaving 4 bases of the junction unmatched.

A few counts support this clone. The V gene is TRBV30, the J gene TRBJ1-2; D call uncertain. The CDR3 is made up of 12 amino acids. CDR1 is GTSNPN and CDR2 is SVGIG in the germline V gene (reference sequence). Trimming cost V 5 bases and J 2 bases, with 9 bases left between them. The DNA of the CDR3 is TGTGCCTGGTTCCGTACCAACTATGGCTACACCTTC. Amino acid sequence: CAWFRTNYGYTF.

V and J are TRBV14 and TRBJ2-3; 9 bases line up with TRBD1. This CDR3 is built from 15 residues. Germline assignment: CDR1 SGHDN and CDR2 FVKESK. V shed 1 base, J shed 10 bases, and the junction held 9 bases outside the gene matches. DNA for the CDR3: TGTGCCAGCAGCCAAGCCGCGGGACAGGGTAGATCGCAGTATTTT. This codes for CASSQAAGQGRSQYF.

The J gene is TRBJ1-1, the V gene TRBV6-5, with a possible D match to TRBD1 (6 bases). The V end was cut by 4 bases, the J end by 11 bases, with 26 bases between. In germline, CDR1 is MNHEY, CDR2 SVGAGI. CDR3 length: 16 amino acids. As DNA, the CDR3 is TGTGCCAGCAGTTCATCAGGACGGATGGGACAAGAGATTGCTTTCTTT. Amino acid sequence: CASSSSGRMGQEIAFF.

Only a few counts were recorded for this clone. V and J are TRBV21-1 and TRBJ2-1; the tabulated D call, TRBD2, remains unverified against the DNA. TRBV21-1 is noted as a pseudogene. The CDR3 loop spans 14 amino acids. This chain's CDR3 is CASSKGLAKVTQFF. In DNA form, the CDR3 reads TGTGCCAGCAGCAAAGGACTAGCGAAGGTGACGCAGTTCTTC.

V usage is TRBV5-8 and J usage is TRBJ2-7; perhaps TRBD1 as D (5 bases). Trimming pared 0 bases from V and 5 bases from J, leaving 9 bases between. This CDR3 region has 13 residues. CDR1 and CDR2 from the germline V gene are SGHTS and YDEGEE. CDR3 coding DNA: TGTGCCAGCAGCTTGGCCCAGGGAAACGAGCAGTACTTC. Encoded protein: CASSLAQGNEQYF. Full variable domain (missing parts from reference TRBV5-8 and TRBJ2-7): EAGVTQSPTHLIKTRGQQATLRCSPISGHTSVYWYQQALGLGLQFLLWYDEGEERNRGNFPPRFSGRQFPNYSSELNVNALELEDSALYLCASSLAQGNEQYFGPGTRLTVT.

The rearrangement uses TRBV9 and TRBJ1-2; TRBD1 matches 7 bases. V was pared by 0 bases and J by 4 bases, with 12 bases of the junction left unmatched. Germline assignment: CDR1 SGDLS and CDR2 YYNGEE. This CDR3 is 17 amino acids long. Written as DNA, the CDR3 is TGTGCCAGCAGCGTAGCCCCGGTCAGGGGGGGGACCTATGGCTACACCTTC. Its translation is CASSVAPVRGGTYGYTF.

The genes are TRBV7-3 and TRBJ2-1, with no clear D. Germline V CDR1 and CDR2: SGHTA, FQGTGA. Trimming stripped 1 base from V and 9 bases from J, with 7 bases between. CDR3 length: 12 residues. The CDR3 loop is CASSLRVGEQFF. The CDR3 DNA sequence: TGTGCCAGCAGCTTAAGGGTGGGTGAGCAGTTCTTC.

The chain carries TRBV30 and TRBJ1-5; no clear D gene. The CDR3 runs 14 residues. CDR1 is GTSNPN, CDR2 SVGIG, per germline (reference sequence). CDR3 coding DNA: TGTCTTGGCTCCCTTGTCCCGAGCAATCAGCCCCAGCATTTT. Amino acids: CLGSLVPSNQPQHF.